Listed here are 27 T cell receptor beta chains from one sample, sequenced in a study of cytomegalovirus exposure and HLA in healthy donors listed by TCRdb under 2017. Library preparation used the immunoSEQ multiplex PCR assay. What TCRdb holds here is the immuneACCESS table cut down to in-frame rearrangements. Part of the clones is not present; checked against another copy, under half of the missing clones reflect an unresolved V gene, and the others are unexplained. For this sample there are around 150,000 clones; around 96% appear just once. Of the sample, about 0.89% falls within the top ten clones. The sequencing sample was made of PBMCs. The receptors shown here come from a young woman in good health and CMV-seronegative.

The chain carries TRBV6-1 and TRBJ1-4, with D unresolved. V was clipped by 4 bases and J by 0 bases, with 12 bases between them. The length of the CDR3 is 16 residues. Per the germline V gene, CDR1 is MNHNS and CDR2 is SASEGT. CDR3 bases: TGTGCCAGCAGTGTACAGAGACTATCAACTAATGAAAAACTGTTTTTT. This sequence encodes CASSVQRLSTNEKLFF.

This clone appeared many times. The CDR3 is CASSLTDRGRTRYGYTF. The CDR3 nucleotides read TGTGCCAGCAGCTTAACAGACAGGGGGCGAACACGCTATGGCTACACCTTC. This chain connects TRBV7-9 to TRBJ1-2; 10 bases are a match to TRBD1. Germline assignment: CDR1 SEHNR and CDR2 FQNEAQ (reference sequence). V was pared by 2 bases and J by 4 bases, with 10 bases of the junction left unmatched. There are 17 residues in the CDR3.

The chain is built from TRBV5-4 and TRBJ1-6; 8 bases fit TRBD1. The V segment lost 10 bases and the J segment 7 bases; nucleotides outside the gene matches: 4. CDR3 length: 12 residues. Germline-derived CDR1 and CDR2 are SGHNT and YYREEE (reference sequence). DNA for the CDR3: TGTGCCGTAGGACAGGGAAATTCACCCCTCCACTTT. This encodes CAVGQGNSPLHF.

The rearrangement uses TRBV7-2 and TRBJ2-7; D call uncertain. With 1 base removed from V and 3 bases from J, the gap between germline ends came to 10 bases. Per germline, CDR1 SGHTA and CDR2 FQGNSA. The CDR3 is 14 amino acids. CDR3 sequence reads: CASSLGRVYYEQYF. The CDR3 DNA reads TGTGCCAGCAGCTTAGGACGGGTTTACTACGAGCAGTACTTC.

This chain links TRBV5-6 with TRBJ1-1; D is possibly TRBD1 (6 bases). From germline, CDR1 is SGHDT and CDR2 YYEEEE. Trimming removed 4 bases from V and 6 bases from J, with 19 bases in between. The CDR3 is 15 residues long. CDR3 sequence reads: CASSGLSKAGAEAFF. CDR3 DNA sequence: TGTGCCAGCAGCGGACTGTCGAAGGCAGGGGCTGAAGCTTTCTTT.

This chain uses TRBV10-3 with TRBJ2-7, with 8 bases matching TRBD2. The CDR3 contains 12 residues. Trimming removed 11 bases from V and 3 bases from J; junction bases left unmatched: 6. Germline values: CDR1 ENHRY, CDR2 SYGVKD. CDR3 in amino acids: CAARSGSYEQYF. The CDR3 region has the DNA TGTGCCGCCAGGAGCGGGAGCTACGAGCAGTACTTC.

The genes are TRBV4-2 and TRBJ1-1; 9 bases agree with TRBD1. The CDR3 sequence is 15 residues long. V lost 0 bases, J lost 5 bases, and 4 bases stayed unmatched. Germline CDR1 LGHNA, CDR2 YNFKEQ. The CDR3 loop is CASSQEQGAKTEAFF. In nucleotides, the CDR3 is TGTGCCAGCAGCCAAGAACAGGGGGCGAAGACTGAAGCTTTCTTT.

This chain uses TRBV9 with TRBJ2-1; D not certain. Between the trimmed V and J ends, which lost 4 bases and 3 bases, there was a span of 11 bases. Germline V lookup: CDR1 SGDLS, CDR2 YYNGEE. The CDR3 loop spans 14 amino acids. The CDR3 reads CASSPTILYNEQFF. In DNA form, the CDR3 reads TGTGCCAGCAGCCCAACTATTCTCTACAATGAGCAGTTCTTC.

The chain carries TRBV19 and TRBJ1-1; D gene ambiguous. Germline values: CDR1 LNHDA, CDR2 SQIVND (reference sequence). V was pared by 3 bases and J by 4 bases, with 12 bases between. The CDR3 runs 14 residues. CDR3 in amino acids: CASSITDPVTEAFF. The CDR3 region has the DNA TGTGCCAGTAGTATTACAGACCCTGTCACTGAAGCTTTCTTT. The entire variable domain, with the rest obtained from reference TRBV19 and TRBJ1-1, is as follows: DGGITQSPKYLFRKEGQNVTLSCEQNLNHDAMYWYRQDPGQGLRLIYYSQIVNDFQKGDIAEGYSVSREKKESFPLTVTSAQKNPTAFYLCASSITDPVTEAFFGQGTRLTVV.

V is TRBV2 and J is TRBJ2-7, with TRBD2 identical over 12 bases. CDR1 is SNHLY and CDR2 is FYNNEI in the germline V gene. This CDR3 is 19 amino acids long. Germline trimming cut 7 bases from V and 1 base from J; bases unmatched to any gene: 17. As DNA, the CDR3 is TGTGCCAGCATGGGGACCTTTGGAACTAGCGGGGGGCTTTCCTACGAGCAGTACTTC. Its translation: CASMGTFGTSGGLSYEQYF. Variable domain in full (rest from reference TRBV2 and TRBJ2-7): EPEVTQTPSHQVTQMGQEVILRCVPISNHLYFYWYRQILGQKVEFLVSFYNNEISEKSEIFDDQFSVERPDGSNFTLKIRSTKLEDSAMYFCASMGTFGTSGGLSYEQYFGPGTRLTVT.

This chain connects TRBV6-5 to TRBJ2-5; 7 nucleotides agree with TRBD1. V shed 2 bases and J 4 bases; nucleotides not matched to a gene: 7. The CDR3 is 15 residues long. Germline lookup yields CDR1 MNHEY and CDR2 SVGAGI. The DNA of the CDR3 is TGTGCCAGCAGTTACGGGGACAGCCGCGTAGAGACCCAGTACTTC. Translated, it gives CASSYGDSRVETQYF.

The rearrangement links TRBV12-2 to TRBJ1-5; TRBD1, the D gene given by the table, was not confirmed from the DNA. TRBV12-2 is designated a pseudogene. The CDR3 contains 16 residues. CDR3: CASRSGTGKVYQPQHF. The CDR3 region has the DNA TGTGCAAGTCGCTCTGGGACAGGGAAAGTTTATCAGCCCCAGCATTTT.

The V and J genes are TRBV18 and TRBJ2-7; D possibly corresponds to TRBD2 (6 bases). V was shortened by 0 bases and J by 3 bases, with 9 bases between the two germline ends. The CDR3 totals 14 residues. The germline V gene encodes CDR1 KGHSH and CDR2 LQKENI. CDR3: CASSPPGGNYEQYF. CDR3 sequence (DNA): TGTGCCAGCTCACCACCCGGGGGTAACTACGAGCAGTACTTC.

The sample holds a few counts of this clone. The genes are TRBV13 and TRBJ2-7; D might be TRBD2 (5 bases). CDR3 length: 13 amino acids. In germline, CDR1 is PRHDT, CDR2 FYEKMQ (reference sequence). The ends were cut back, 5 bases at V and 6 bases at J, with 14 bases in the middle. As DNA, the CDR3 is TGTGCCAGCAGCAAATCCGGGGTGACCGAGCAGTACTTC. Protein sequence: CASSKSGVTEQYF.

V is TRBV4-1 and J is TRBJ1-6; 7 bases are a match to TRBD1. Trimming removed 0 bases from V and 10 bases from J; junction bases left unmatched: 6. The CDR3 consists of 15 residues. CDR1 and CDR2 from the germline V gene are MGHRA and YSYEKL. The CDR3 coding sequence is TGCGCCAGCAGCCAAGAAGGGGACAGTGCCTCACCCCTCCACTTT. It yields the protein CASSQEGDSASPLHF.

The V and J genes are TRBV7-8 and TRBJ1-6; D is undetermined. CDR1 is SGHVS and CDR2 is FQNEAQ in the germline V gene. V lost 0 bases to trimming and J lost 6 bases, with 9 bases between them. This CDR3 comprises 15 residues. The CDR3 sequence: CASSLAPGANSPLHF. As DNA, the CDR3 is TGTGCCAGCAGCTTAGCCCCGGGAGCTAATTCACCCCTCCACTTT.

CDR3 amino acids: CASSPPRQGNYNEQFF. DNA of the CDR3: TGTGCCAGCTCACCCCCGAGGCAGGGGAATTACAATGAGCAGTTCTTC. V gene TRBV18 combines with J gene TRBJ2-1, with D perhaps matching TRBD1 (6 bases). V was pared by 3 bases and J by 4 bases, with 16 bases between. Germline lookup yields CDR1 KGHSH and CDR2 LQKENI. This CDR3 comprises 16 residues.

The CDR3 DNA follows: TGTGCCAGCAGTTTATACCGACAGGGCAACTATGGCTACACCTTC. Amino acids: CASSLYRQGNYGYTF. V is TRBV27 and J is TRBJ1-2; TRBD1 aligns across 7 bases. Germline assignment: CDR1 MNHEY and CDR2 SMNVEV (reference sequence). There are 15 residues in the CDR3. Trimming at V came to 1 base and at J to 2 bases, leaving 4 bases not matched to a gene.

The sample holds one count of this clone. The J gene is TRBJ2-2, the V gene TRBV19, with D possibly being TRBD2 (6 bases). The CDR3 is made up of 16 amino acids. The germline V gene has CDR1 LNHDA and CDR2 SQIVND (reference sequence). With 4 bases removed from V and 4 bases from J, the gap between germline ends came to 16 bases. The CDR3 reads CASSTGRGSGTGELFF. The CDR3 bases are TGTGCCAGTAGTACGGGACGGGGGTCGGGCACCGGGGAGCTGTTTTTT.

The gene calls are TRBV6-5 and TRBJ2-5; maybe TRBD1 (5 bases). Germline V lookup: CDR1 MNHEY, CDR2 SVGAGI. The V gene lost 0 bases and the J gene lost 5 bases, with 16 bases spanning the gap. The CDR3 spans 16 residues. CDR3 sequence reads: CASSYSSGTKGETQYF. The CDR3 nucleotides read TGTGCCAGCAGTTACTCTAGTGGAACTAAGGGGGAGACCCAGTACTTC.

The chain recombines TRBV11-2 with TRBJ2-7, with D perhaps matching TRBD1 (6 bases). CDR3 length equals 14 residues. V was cut by 3 bases and J by 2 bases, with 11 bases left in between. The germline gives CDR1 SGHAT, CDR2 FQNNGV. CDR3 protein: CASSFGQSTYEQYF. The CDR3 region has the DNA TGTGCCAGCAGCTTTGGACAGTCAACCTACGAGCAGTACTTC.

The V and J genes are TRBV5-6 and TRBJ2-7, with TRBD2 matching 11 bases. In germline, CDR1 is SGHDT, CDR2 YYEEEE. This CDR3 is 16 amino acids long. Losses at the gene ends were 4 bases for V and 3 bases for J; bases not matched to a gene: 9. The CDR3, as DNA: TGTGCCAGCAGCAAAGTAGCGGGGGGGCCTCTCTACGAGCAGTACTTC. Translation gives CASSKVAGGPLYEQYF.

V gene TRBV9 combines with J gene TRBJ2-3, with 8 nucleotides matching TRBD2. The V gene end was trimmed by 1 base and the J gene end by 2 bases; junction bases not matched to a gene: 6. CDR3 size: 16 residues. Per germline, CDR1 SGDLS and CDR2 YYNGEE. Here the CDR3 reads CASSVKGLGYTDTQYF. CDR3 coding DNA: TGTGCCAGCAGCGTAAAGGGACTAGGTTACACAGATACGCAGTATTTT.

On this clone itself: This sample also contains other DNA sequences that code for the same CDR3. V gene TRBV9 combines with J gene TRBJ2-7; D is unclear. Germline CDR1 reads SGDLS; CDR2 reads YYNGEE. V was trimmed by 0 bases and J by 1 base, leaving 8 bases between them. CDR3 length: 14 residues. Written as DNA, the CDR3 is TGTGCCAGCAGCGTAGCTTCAGGTTCCTACGAGCAGTACTTC. This sequence encodes CASSVASGSYEQYF.

The chain couples TRBV2 to TRBJ1-2; 7 nucleotides line up with TRBD1. Germline CDR1 reads SNHLY; CDR2 reads FYNNEI. With V trimmed by 6 bases and J by 2 bases, 9 bases remained unmatched. The CDR3 length is 15 residues. The CDR3 is CASRLSPQGNYGYTF. DNA for the CDR3: TGTGCCAGCAGACTTTCACCACAGGGGAACTATGGCTACACCTTC.

This chain links TRBV6-5 with TRBJ1-3; D call uncertain. This CDR3 is 13 amino acids long. V was clipped by 6 bases and J by 0 bases, with 6 bases between them. From germline, CDR1 is MNHEY and CDR2 SVGAGI. The CDR3 spells CASSLLSGNTIYF. DNA of the CDR3: TGTGCCAGCAGCCTCCTCTCTGGAAACACCATATATTTT.

The chain has TRBV7-5 and TRBJ1-1; the table assigns TRBD1, which was not confirmed against the DNA. TRBV7-5 is marked as a pseudogene. This CDR3 is 15 amino acids long. CDR3 protein: CARSRQGLLNTEAFF. The CDR3 DNA sequence: TGTGCCAGAAGCCGGCAGGGGCTATTAAACACTGAAGCTTTCTTT.